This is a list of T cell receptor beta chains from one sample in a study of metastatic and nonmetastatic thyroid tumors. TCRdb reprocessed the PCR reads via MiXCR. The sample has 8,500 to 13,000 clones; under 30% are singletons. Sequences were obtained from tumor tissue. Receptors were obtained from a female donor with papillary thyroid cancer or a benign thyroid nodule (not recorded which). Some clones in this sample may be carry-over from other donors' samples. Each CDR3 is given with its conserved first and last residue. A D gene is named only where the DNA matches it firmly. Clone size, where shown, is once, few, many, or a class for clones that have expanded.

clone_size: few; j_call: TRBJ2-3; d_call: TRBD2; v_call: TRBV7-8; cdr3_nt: TGTGCCAGCAGCTTACTAGCGGGGTTTAGCACAGATACGCAGTATTTT; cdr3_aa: CASSLLAGFSTDTQYF
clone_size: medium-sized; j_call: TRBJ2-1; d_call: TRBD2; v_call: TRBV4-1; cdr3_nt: TGCGCCAGCAGCCAAGTCCCACTAGCGGGTAATGATGAGCAGTTCTTC; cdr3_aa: CASSQVPLAGNDEQFF
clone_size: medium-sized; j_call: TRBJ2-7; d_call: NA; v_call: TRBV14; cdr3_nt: TGTGCCAGCAGCCAAGATTACCGGGAACGCAGGAACTACGAGCAGTACTTC; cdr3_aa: CASSQDYRERRNYEQYF
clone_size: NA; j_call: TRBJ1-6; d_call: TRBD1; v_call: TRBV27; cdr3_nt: TGTGCCAGCAAACCTTCACAGGGGGCGATTGATTCACCCCTCCACTTT; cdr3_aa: CASKPSQGAIDSPLHF
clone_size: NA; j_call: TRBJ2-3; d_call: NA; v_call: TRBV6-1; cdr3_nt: TGTGGCAGCAGGCCCGGCGTCGCGTACACGGAGACAGATACGCAGTATTTT; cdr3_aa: CGSRPGVAYTETDTQYF
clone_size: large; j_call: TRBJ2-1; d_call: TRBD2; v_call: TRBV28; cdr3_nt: TGTGCCAGCAGTTCGAACCAAGCGGGAGAAATCTACAATGAGCAGTTCTTC; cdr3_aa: CASSSNQAGEIYNEQFF
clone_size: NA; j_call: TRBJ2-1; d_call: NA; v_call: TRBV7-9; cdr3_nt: TGTGCCAGCAGCTTAACCAAAAGAGCCGATGAGCAGTTCTTC; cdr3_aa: CASSLTKRADEQFF
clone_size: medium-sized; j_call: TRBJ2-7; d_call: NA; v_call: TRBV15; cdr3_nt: TGTGCCACCAGCAGCCAATACGAGCAGTACTTC; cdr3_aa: CATSSQYEQYF
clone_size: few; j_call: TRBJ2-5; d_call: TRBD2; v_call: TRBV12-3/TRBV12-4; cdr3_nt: TGTGCCAGCAGTTATCGGACTAGCGGGATGGAGGAGACCCGGTACTTC; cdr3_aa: CASSYRTSGMEETRYF
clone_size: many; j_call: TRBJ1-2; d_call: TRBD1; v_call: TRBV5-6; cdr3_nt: TGTGCCAGCAGCTTGAGGGGGCCCTATGGCTACACCTTC; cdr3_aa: CASSLRGPYGYTF
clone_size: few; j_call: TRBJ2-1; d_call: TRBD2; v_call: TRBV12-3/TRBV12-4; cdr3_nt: TGTGCCAGCAGTTTAGGAGCGGGAGCTTGGAATGAGCAGTTCTTC; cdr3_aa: CASSLGAGAWNEQFF
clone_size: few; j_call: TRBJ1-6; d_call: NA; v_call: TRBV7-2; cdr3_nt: TGTGCCAGCAGCTCATATAATTCACCCCTCCACTTT; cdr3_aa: CASSSYNSPLHF
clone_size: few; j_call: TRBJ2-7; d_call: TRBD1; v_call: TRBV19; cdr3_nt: TGTGCCAGTAGTATATCGGGGACAGGGGGCTTCGAGCAGTACTTC; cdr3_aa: CASSISGTGGFEQYF
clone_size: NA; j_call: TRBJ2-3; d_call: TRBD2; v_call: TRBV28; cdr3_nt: TGTGCCAGCAGCCAACTAGCGGGAGTTGTTAATACGCAGTATTTT; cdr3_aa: CASSQLAGVVNTQYF
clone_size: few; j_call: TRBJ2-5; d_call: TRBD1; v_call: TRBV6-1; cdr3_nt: TGTGCCAGCAGTGACGAGGACAGGGAAGAGACCCAGTACTTC; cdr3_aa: CASSDEDREETQYF
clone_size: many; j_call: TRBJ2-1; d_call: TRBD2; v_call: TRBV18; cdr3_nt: TGTGCCAGCTCATTAGCGGGACTTAGTAATGAGCAGTTCTTC; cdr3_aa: CASSLAGLSNEQFF
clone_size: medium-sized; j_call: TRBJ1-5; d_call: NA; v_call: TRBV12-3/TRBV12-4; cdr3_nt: TGTGCCAGCAGTTTAGGGTCAGGGGTCCTTAGCAATCAGCCCCAGCATTTT; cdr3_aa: CASSLGSGVLSNQPQHF
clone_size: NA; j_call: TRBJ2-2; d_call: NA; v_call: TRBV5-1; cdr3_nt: TGCGCCAGCAGCTTGGACGTCGGCGGGGAGCTGTTTTTT; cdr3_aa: CASSLDVGGELFF
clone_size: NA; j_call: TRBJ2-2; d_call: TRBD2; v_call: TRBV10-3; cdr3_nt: TGTGCCATCAGTGATTTGGGACTAGCGGGATGGAGCGGGGAGCTGTTTTTT; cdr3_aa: CAISDLGLAGWSGELFF
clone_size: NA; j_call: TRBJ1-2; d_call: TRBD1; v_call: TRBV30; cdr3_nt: TGTGCCTGGAGTGTATTCCGGACAGGGGGTAGCTATGGCTACACCTTC; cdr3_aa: CAWSVFRTGGSYGYTF
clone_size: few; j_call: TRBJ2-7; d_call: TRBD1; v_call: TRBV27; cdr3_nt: TGTGCCAGCAGTTCGCCCATATACAGGGGCTACGAGCAGTACTTC; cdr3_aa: CASSSPIYRGYEQYF
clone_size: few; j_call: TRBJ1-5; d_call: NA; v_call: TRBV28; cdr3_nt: TGTGCCAGCAGGGAACGGGGCCCTAGCAATCAGCCCCAGCATTTT; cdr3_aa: CASRERGPSNQPQHF
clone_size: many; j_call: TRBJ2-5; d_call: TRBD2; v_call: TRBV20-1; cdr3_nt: TGCAGTGCTCAAGTGGTGACTAGCGGGAGTGAGGCCCAGTACTTC; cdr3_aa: CSAQVVTSGSEAQYF
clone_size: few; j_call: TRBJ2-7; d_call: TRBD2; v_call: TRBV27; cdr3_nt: TGTGCCAGCAGGACTAGCGGGAGGAGCGAGCAGTACTTC; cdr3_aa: CASRTSGRSEQYF
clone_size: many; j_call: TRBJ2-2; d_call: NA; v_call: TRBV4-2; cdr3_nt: TGTGCCAGCAGCCAAGATTCAGGGGATAGCACCGGGGAGCTGTTTTTT; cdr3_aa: CASSQDSGDSTGELFF
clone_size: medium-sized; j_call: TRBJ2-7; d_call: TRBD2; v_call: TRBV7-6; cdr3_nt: TGTGCCAGCAGCTCCGGGACTAGCGTGGGGGAGCAGTACTTC; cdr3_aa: CASSSGTSVGEQYF
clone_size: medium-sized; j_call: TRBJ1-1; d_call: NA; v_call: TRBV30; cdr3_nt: TGTGCCTGGAGTGGAACCGGGACGGCGGGGACTGAAGCTTTCTTT; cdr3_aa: CAWSGTGTAGTEAFF